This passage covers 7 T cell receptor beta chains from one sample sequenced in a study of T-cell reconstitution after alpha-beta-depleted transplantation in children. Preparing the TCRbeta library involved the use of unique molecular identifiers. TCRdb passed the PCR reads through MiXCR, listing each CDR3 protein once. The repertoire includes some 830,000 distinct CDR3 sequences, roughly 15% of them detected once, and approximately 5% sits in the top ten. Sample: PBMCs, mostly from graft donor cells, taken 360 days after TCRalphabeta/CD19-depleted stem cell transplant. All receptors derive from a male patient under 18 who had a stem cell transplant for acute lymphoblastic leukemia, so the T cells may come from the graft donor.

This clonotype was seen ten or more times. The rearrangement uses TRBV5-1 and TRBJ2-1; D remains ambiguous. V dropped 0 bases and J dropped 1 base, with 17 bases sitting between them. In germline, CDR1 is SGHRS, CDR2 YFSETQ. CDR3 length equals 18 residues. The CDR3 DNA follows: TGCGCCAGCAGCTTGGATTTGGGCATTATGCAATCCTACAATGAGCAGTTCTTC. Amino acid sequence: CASSLDLGIMQSYNEQFF. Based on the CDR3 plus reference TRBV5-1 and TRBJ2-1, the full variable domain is KAGVTQTPRYLIKTRGQQVTLSCSPISGHRSVSWYQQTPGQGLQFLFEYFSETQRNKGNFPGRFSGRQFSNSRSEMNVSTLELGDSALYLCASSLDLGIMQSYNEQFFGPGTRLTVL.

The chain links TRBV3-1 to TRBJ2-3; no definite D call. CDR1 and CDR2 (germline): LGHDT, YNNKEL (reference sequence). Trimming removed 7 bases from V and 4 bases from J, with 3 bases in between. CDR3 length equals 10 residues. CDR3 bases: TGTGCCAGCACTTCAGATACGCAGTATTTT. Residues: CASTSDTQYF.

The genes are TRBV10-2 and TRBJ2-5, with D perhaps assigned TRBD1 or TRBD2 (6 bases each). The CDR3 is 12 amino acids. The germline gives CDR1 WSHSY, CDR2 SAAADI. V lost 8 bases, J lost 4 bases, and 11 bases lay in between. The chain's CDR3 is CASLGGGETQYF. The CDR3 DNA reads TGCGCCAGCCTAGGGGGAGGAGAGACCCAGTACTTC.

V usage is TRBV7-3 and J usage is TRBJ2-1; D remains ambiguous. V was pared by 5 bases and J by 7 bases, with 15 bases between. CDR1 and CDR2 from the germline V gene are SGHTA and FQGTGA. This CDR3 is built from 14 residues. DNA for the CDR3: TGTGCCAGCAGCCCCGGCCGAGTCCCAAATGAGCAGTTCTTC. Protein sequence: CASSPGRVPNEQFF.

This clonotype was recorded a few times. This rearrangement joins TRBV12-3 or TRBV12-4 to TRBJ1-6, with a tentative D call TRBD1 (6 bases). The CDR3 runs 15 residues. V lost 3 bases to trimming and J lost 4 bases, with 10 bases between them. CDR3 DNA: TGTGCCAGCAGTTTGGGGGGCGGATATAATTCACCCCTCCACTTT. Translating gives CASSLGGGYNSPLHF.

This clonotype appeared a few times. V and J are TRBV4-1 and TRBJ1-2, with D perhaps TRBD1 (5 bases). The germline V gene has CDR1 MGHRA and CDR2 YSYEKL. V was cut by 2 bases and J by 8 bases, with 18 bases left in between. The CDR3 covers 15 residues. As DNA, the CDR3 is TGCGCCAGCAGCCAACCCGTTTCTCCAGGGCGAGGCTACACCTTC. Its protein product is CASSQPVSPGRGYTF.

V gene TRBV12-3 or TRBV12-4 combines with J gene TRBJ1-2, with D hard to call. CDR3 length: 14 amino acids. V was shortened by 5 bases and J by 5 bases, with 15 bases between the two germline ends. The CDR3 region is CASSPPGLGYGYTF. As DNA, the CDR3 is TGTGCCAGCAGTCCACCGGGCCTAGGGTATGGCTACACCTTC.